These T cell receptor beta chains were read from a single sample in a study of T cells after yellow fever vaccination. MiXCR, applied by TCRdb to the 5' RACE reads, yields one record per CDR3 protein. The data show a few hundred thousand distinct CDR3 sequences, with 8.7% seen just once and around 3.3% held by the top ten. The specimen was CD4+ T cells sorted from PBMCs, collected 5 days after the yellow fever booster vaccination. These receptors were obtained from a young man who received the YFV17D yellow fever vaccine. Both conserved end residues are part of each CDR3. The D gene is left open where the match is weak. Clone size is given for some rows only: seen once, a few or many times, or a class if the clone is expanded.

DNA: TGTGCCAGCAGTTACTCTGGGGGGGGCGACACCTTC; CDR3: CASSYSGGGDTF; size: NA; D: NA; V: TRBV6-6; J: TRBJ1-2
DNA: TGCAGTGCGCCCAGGAACGGGGCCCAAGAGACCCAGTACTTC; CDR3: CSAPRNGAQETQYF; size: many; D: NA; V: TRBV20-1; J: TRBJ2-5
DNA: TGTGCTAGTGGTTTTCAGGATTATGGCTACACCTTC; CDR3: CASGFQDYGYTF; size: NA; D: NA; V: TRBV12-5; J: TRBJ1-2
DNA: TGTGCCAGCTCACTTTTCCGGGCCACGAACACCGGGGAGCTGTTTTTT; CDR3: CASSLFRATNTGELFF; size: few; D: NA; V: TRBV18; J: TRBJ2-2
DNA: TGTGCCAGCAGTTACTCGAGTGGGACAGTTGCAACCTACGAGCAGTACTTC; CDR3: CASSYSSGTVATYEQYF; size: many; D: TRBD1; V: TRBV6-2/TRBV6-3; J: TRBJ2-7
DNA: TGTGCCAGCAGAGCTGGGACAGCGGCCTACGAGCAGTACTTC; CDR3: CASRAGTAAYEQYF; size: few; D: TRBD1; V: TRBV7-8; J: TRBJ2-7
DNA: TGTGCCAGCTCACCTTTCGGGCCCCCCGATACGCAGTATTTT; CDR3: CASSPFGPPDTQYF; size: NA; D: NA; V: TRBV18; J: TRBJ2-3
DNA: TGTGCCAGCAGCCCGTCACAGGCCACTGAAGCTTTCTTT; CDR3: CASSPSQATEAFF; size: few; D: NA; V: TRBV7-9; J: TRBJ1-1
DNA: TGTGCCAGCAGTCAAGGACTACCGGGGACCCAGTACTTC; CDR3: CASSQGLPGTQYF; size: few; D: NA; V: TRBV12-3/TRBV12-4; J: TRBJ2-5
DNA: TGTGCCAGCAGTTCTGGGGGCAATGGCTACACCTTC; CDR3: CASSSGGNGYTF; size: NA; D: NA; V: TRBV12-3/TRBV12-4; J: TRBJ1-2
DNA: TGCGCCAGCAGCCAACCGGACTCCGGTCCGGGGCCCCAGCATTTT; CDR3: CASSQPDSGPGPQHF; size: NA; D: NA; V: TRBV4-1; J: TRBJ1-5
DNA: TGCGCCAGCAGCCCGATGCTAGGGTTGGATAATGAAAAACTGTTTTTT; CDR3: CASSPMLGLDNEKLFF; size: few; D: NA; V: TRBV5-1; J: TRBJ1-4
DNA: TGTGCCACCAGTGACGGGGGGGGCCTTTCAGAGCAGTTCTTC; CDR3: CATSDGGGLSEQFF; size: many; D: TRBD2; V: TRBV24-1; J: TRBJ2-1
DNA: TGCGCCAGCAGCCCTGACAGGGACACCGGGGAGCTGTTTTTT; CDR3: CASSPDRDTGELFF; size: many; D: TRBD1; V: TRBV5-1; J: TRBJ2-2
DNA: TGCAGCGTAGCCTACAATGAGCAGTTCTTC; CDR3: CSVAYNEQFF; size: many; D: NA; V: TRBV29-1; J: TRBJ2-1
DNA: TGTGCCAGCACGGGGGAAGAAGAGACCCAGTACTTC; CDR3: CASTGEEETQYF; size: NA; D: NA; V: TRBV2; J: TRBJ2-5